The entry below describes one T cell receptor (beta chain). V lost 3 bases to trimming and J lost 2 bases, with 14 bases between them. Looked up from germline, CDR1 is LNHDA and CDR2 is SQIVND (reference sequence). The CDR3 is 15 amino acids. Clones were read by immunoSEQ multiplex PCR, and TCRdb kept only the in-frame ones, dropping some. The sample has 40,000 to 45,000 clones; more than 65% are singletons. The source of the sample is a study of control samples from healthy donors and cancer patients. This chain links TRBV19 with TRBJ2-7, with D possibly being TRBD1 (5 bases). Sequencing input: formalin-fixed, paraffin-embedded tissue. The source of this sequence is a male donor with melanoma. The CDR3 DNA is TGTGCCAGTAGTATGGATTCCCAACAGGCCTACGAGCAGTACTTC. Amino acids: CASSMDSQQAYEQYF.